This entry describes one TCR beta chain. Its antigen is still unknown. This record belongs to a study of OX40 agonist ivuxolimab in advanced cancers. Study as a whole: With a range of 23 to 79, age averaged approximately 54 years, and around 83% were male.

V lost 4 bases, J lost 5 bases, and 10 bases stayed unmatched. The CDR3 length is 15 residues. From germline, CDR1 is SGDLS and CDR2 YYNGEE. Patients who had autoimmune disease history or got systemic immunosuppression were left out. General study points: Dosing at 0.1 to 3.0 mg/kg was accompanied by clonal expansion of CD4+ and CD8+ blood T cells by week 6. CD8+ T cells were the subset that, on average, had more expanded clones than CD4+.

The data were produced by immunoSEQ multiplex PCR, yet TCRdb's version contains in-frame clones alone and is incomplete. The sample records tens of thousands of clones, 60% to 85% being singletons. V and J are TRBV9 and TRBJ1-2; 8 nucleotides agree with TRBD1. Here the sequenced sample was CD4+ or CD8+ T cells sorted from blood, taken in a trial of the OX40 agonist ivuxolimab. This clonotype was sampled from an adult with an advanced solid tumor such as melanoma, head and neck, liver or kidney cancer. CDR3 nucleotides: TGTGCCAGCAGCCCAGACAGGGGAAGGGGTTATGGCTACACCTTC. Its protein is CASSPDRGRGYGYTF.